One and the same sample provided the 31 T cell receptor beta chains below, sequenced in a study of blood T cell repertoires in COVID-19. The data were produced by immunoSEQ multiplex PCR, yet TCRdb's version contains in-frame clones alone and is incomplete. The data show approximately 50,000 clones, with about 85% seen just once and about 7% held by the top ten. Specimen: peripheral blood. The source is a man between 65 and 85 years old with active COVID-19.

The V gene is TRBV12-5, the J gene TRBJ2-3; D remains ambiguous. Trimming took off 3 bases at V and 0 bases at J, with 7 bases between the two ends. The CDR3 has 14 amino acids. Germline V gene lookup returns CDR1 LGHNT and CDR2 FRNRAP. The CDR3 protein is CASGFLRSTDTQYF. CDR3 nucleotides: TGTGCTAGTGGTTTCCTCAGGAGCACAGATACGCAGTATTTT.

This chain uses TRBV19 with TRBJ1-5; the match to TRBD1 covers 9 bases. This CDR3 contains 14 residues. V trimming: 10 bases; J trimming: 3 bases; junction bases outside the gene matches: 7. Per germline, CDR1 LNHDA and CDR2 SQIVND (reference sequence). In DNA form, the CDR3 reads TGTGCCACCCGGGACAGGGATGACAATCAGCCCCAGCATTTT. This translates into CATRDRDDNQPQHF.

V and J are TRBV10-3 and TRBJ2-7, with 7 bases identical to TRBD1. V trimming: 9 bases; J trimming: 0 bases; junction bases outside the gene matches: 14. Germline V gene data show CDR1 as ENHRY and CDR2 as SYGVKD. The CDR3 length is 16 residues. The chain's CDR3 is CAIQGENRGSSYEQYF. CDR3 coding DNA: TGTGCCATTCAGGGGGAAAACAGGGGTAGCTCCTACGAGCAGTACTTC.

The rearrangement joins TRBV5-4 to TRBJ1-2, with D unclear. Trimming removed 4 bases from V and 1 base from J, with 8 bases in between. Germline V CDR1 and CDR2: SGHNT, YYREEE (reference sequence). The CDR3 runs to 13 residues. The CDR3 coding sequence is TGTGCCAGCAGCCTCGACATTAACTATGGCTACACCTTC. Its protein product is CASSLDINYGYTF.

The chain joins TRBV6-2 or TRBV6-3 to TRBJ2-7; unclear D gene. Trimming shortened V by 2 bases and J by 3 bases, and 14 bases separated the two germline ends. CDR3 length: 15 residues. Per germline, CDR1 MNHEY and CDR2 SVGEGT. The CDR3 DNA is TGTGCCAGCAGTTACCCGCCTGGGCCCGTCTACGAGCAGTACTTC. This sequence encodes CASSYPPGPVYEQYF.

The CDR3 reads CASLDRGSYGYTF. For the CDR3, the DNA is TGTGCCAGCTTAGACAGGGGCTCCTATGGCTACACCTTC. The rearrangement links TRBV2 to TRBJ1-2; 8 positions match TRBD1. Losses at the gene ends were 8 bases for V and 4 bases for J; bases not matched to a gene: 6. This CDR3 has 13 residues. Germline assignment: CDR1 SNHLY and CDR2 FYNNEI.

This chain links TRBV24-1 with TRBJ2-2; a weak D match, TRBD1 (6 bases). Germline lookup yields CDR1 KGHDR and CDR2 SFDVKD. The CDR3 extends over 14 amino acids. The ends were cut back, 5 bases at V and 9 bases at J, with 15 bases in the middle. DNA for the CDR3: TGTGCCACCAGTGTGAACAGGGTATACTGGGAGCTGTTTTTT. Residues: CATSVNRVYWELFF.

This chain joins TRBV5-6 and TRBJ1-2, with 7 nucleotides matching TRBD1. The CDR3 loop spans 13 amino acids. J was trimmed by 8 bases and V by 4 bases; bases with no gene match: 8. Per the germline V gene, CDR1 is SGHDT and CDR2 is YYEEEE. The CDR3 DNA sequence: TGTGCCAGCAGCCGAGCAGGGGGATTCGGCTACACCTTC. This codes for CASSRAGGFGYTF.

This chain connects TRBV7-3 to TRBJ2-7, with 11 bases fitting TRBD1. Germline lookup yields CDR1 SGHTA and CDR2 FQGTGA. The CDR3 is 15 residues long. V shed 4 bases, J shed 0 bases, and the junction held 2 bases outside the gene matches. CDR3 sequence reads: CASSWGQGDSYEQYF. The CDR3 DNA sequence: TGTGCCAGCAGCTGGGGACAGGGGGACTCCTACGAGCAGTACTTC.

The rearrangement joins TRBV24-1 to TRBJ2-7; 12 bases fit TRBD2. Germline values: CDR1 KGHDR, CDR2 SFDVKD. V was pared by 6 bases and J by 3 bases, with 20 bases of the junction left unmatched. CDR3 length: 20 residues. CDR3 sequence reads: CATSSHKKHKTSGRLYEQYF. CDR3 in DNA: TGTGCCACCAGTTCGCACAAGAAACACAAGACTAGCGGGAGACTCTACGAGCAGTACTTC.

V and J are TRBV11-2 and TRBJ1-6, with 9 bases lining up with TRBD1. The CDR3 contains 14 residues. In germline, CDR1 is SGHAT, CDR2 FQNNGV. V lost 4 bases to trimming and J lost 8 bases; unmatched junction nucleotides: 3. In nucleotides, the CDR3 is TGTGCCAGCAGCTCGGACAGGGGCGATTCACCCCTCCACTTT. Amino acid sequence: CASSSDRGDSPLHF.

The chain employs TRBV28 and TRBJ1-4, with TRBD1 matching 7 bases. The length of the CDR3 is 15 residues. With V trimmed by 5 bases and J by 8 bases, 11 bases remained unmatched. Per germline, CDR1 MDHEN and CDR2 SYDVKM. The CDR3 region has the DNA TGTGCCAGCAGTCCCACGACAGGGCCAGGGGAAAAACTGTTTTTT. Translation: CASSPTTGPGEKLFF.

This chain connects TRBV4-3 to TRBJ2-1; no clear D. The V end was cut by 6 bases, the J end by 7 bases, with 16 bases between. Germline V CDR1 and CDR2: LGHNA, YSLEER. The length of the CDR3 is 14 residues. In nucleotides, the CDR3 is TGCGCCAGCAGTTCAAGTCCGGGTTTGAATGAGCAGTTCTTC. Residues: CASSSSPGLNEQFF.

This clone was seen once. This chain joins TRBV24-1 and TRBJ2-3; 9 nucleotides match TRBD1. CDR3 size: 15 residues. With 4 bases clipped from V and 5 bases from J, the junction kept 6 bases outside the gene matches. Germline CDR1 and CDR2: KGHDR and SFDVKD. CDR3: CATSDPGQGKDTQYF. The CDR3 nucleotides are TGTGCCACCAGTGACCCGGGACAGGGCAAAGATACGCAGTATTTT.

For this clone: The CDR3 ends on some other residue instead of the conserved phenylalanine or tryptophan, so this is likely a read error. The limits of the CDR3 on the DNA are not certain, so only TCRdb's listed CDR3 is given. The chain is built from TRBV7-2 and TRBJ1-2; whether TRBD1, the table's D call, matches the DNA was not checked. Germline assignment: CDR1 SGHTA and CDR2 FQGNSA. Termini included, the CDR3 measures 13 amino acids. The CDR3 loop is CASSLSSQGKIDL.

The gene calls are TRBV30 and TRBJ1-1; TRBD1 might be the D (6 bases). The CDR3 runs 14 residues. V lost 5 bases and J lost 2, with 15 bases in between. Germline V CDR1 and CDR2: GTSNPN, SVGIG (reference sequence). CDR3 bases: TGTGCCTGGGGCTCACAGGGCAGCAACACTGAAGCTTTCTTT. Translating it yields CAWGSQGSNTEAFF.

The CDR3 coding sequence is TGTGCCAGCAGCAGACAGGGGGGGGACCCCTACGAGCAGTACTTC. It codes for CASSRQGGDPYEQYF. The rearrangement joins TRBV3-1 (or the pseudogene TRBV3-2) to TRBJ2-7; 9 positions match TRBD1. CDR1 LGHDT and CDR2 YNNKEL come from the germline V gene (reference sequence). This CDR3 spans 15 amino acids. V lost 5 bases to trimming and J lost 2 bases; unmatched junction nucleotides: 7.

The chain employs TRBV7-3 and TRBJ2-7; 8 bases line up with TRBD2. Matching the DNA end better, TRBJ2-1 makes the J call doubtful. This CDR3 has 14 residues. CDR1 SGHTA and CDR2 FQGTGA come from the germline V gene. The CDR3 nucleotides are TGTGCCAGCAGCTTGGCGGGGGGCCACAATGAGCAGTTCTTC. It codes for CASSLAGGHNEQFF.

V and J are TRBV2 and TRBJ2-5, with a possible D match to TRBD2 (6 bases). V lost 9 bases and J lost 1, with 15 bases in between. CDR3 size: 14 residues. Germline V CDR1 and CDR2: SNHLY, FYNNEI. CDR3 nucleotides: TGTGCCAGTCATACATACGGGGGCCAAGAGACCCAGTACTTC. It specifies CASHTYGGQETQYF.

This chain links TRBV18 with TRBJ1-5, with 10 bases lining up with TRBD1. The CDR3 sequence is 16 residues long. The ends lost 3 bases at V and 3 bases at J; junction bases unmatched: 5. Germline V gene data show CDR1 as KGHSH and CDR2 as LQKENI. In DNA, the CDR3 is TGTGCCAGCTCACCCCCGACAGGGGGCCTCAATCAGCCCCAGCATTTT. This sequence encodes CASSPPTGGLNQPQHF.

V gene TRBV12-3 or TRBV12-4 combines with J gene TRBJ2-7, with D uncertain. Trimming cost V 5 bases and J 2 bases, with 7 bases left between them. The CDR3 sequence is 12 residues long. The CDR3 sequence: CASSIGPYEQYF. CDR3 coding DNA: TGTGCCAGCAGTATAGGGCCCTACGAGCAGTACTTC.

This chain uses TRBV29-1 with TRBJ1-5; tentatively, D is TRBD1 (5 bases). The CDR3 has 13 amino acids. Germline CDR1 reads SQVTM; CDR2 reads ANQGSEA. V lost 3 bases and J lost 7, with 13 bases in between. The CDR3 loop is CSVEVRRGQPQHF. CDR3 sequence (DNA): TGCAGCGTTGAGGTCCGGCGGGGCCAGCCCCAGCATTTT.

CDR3 nucleotide sequence: TGCGCCAGCAGCCAATACGACAGGGTGAGAAATTCACCCCTCCACTTT. Translation: CASSQYDRVRNSPLHF. The chain recombines TRBV4-3 with TRBJ1-6; 7 bases match TRBD1. The V gene's germline CDR1 is LGHNA and CDR2 YSLEER. Trimming cost V 2 bases and J 7 bases; bases outside gene matches: 8. The CDR3 consists of 16 residues.

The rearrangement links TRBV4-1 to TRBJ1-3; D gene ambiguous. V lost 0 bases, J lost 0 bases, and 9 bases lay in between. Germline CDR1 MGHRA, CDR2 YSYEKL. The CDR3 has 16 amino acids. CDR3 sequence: CASSQDREGSGNTIYF. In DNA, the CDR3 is TGCGCCAGCAGCCAAGATCGGGAGGGCTCTGGAAACACCATATATTTT.

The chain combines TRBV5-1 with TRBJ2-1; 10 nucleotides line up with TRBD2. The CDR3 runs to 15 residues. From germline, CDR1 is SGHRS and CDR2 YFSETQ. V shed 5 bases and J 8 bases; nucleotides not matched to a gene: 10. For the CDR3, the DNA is TGCGCCAGCAGTTCCGGGACTAGCGCTAGGGATGAGCAGTTCTTC. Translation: CASSSGTSARDEQFF.

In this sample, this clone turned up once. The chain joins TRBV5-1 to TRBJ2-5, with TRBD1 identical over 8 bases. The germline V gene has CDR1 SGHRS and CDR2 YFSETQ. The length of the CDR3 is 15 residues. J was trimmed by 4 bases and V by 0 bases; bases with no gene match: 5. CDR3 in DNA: TGCGCCAGCAGCTTGGTGGACAGGGCCCTAGAGACCCAGTACTTC. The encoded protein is CASSLVDRALETQYF.

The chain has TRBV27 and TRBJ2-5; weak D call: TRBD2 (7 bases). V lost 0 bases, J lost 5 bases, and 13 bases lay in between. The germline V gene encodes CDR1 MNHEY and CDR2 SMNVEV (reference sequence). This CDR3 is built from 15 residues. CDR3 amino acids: CASSLSGGGPETQYF. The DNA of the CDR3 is TGTGCCAGCAGTTTATCGGGGGGGGGCCCGGAGACCCAGTACTTC.

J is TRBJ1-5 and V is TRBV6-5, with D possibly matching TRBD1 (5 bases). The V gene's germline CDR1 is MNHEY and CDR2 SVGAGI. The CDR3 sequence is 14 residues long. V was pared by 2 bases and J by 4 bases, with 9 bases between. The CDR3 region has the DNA TGTGCCAGCAGTTACGGCGGGGGTAATCAGCCCCAGCATTTT. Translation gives CASSYGGGNQPQHF.

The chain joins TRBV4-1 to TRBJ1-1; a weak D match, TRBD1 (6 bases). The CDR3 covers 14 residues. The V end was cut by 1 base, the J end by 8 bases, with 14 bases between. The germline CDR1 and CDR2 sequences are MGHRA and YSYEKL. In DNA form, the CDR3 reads TGCGCCAGCAGCCAAGGACTACAGGGTACAGAAGCTTTCTTT. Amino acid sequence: CASSQGLQGTEAFF.

This chain's CDR3 is CASSPGPGELFF. DNA for the CDR3: TGTGCCAGTAGTCCAGGGCCCGGGGAGCTGTTTTTT. The rearrangement joins TRBV19 to TRBJ2-2; D is possibly TRBD1 (5 bases). CDR3 length: 12 amino acids. V was cut by 5 bases and J by 6 bases, with 7 bases left in between. Germline V gives CDR1 LNHDA, CDR2 SQIVND (reference sequence).

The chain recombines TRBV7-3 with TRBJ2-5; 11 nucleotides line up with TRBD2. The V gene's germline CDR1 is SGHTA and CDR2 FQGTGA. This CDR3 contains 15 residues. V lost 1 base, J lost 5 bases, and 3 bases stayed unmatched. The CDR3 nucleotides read TGTGCCAGCAGCTTAAATAGCGGGGGGGCGGAGACCCAGTACTTC. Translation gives CASSLNSGGAETQYF.